This TCR beta chain appears in the sequencing data of a study of identical twins. Every donor was a healthy Caucasian. Germline assignment: CDR1 DFQATT and CDR2 SNEGSKA (reference sequence). Trimming removed 3 bases at V and 5 bases at J, with 19 bases between. There are 15 residues in the CDR3. TCRdb itself ran the 5' RACE reads through MiXCR, one entry per CDR3 protein. Among around 570,000 distinct CDR3 sequences listed, 9.6% were seen once. Findings and limits, study-wide: Where beta out-of-frame sequences were concerned, excess twin sharing was weaker. Findings came from cross-sectional statistics, without long-term follow-up of donors.

This clonotype was detected a few times. Its antigen remains unidentified. The sample was also linked to a second study, of yellow fever vaccine responses in identical twins.

The chain is built from TRBV20-1 and TRBJ1-2; D is perhaps TRBD1 (5 bases). Sequences were obtained from PBMCs. The sequence derives from a woman aged 18 to 35 in good health. Here the CDR3 reads CSASSGGGDVYGYTF. The CDR3 DNA is TGCAGTGCTAGTTCGGGGGGAGGGGATGTATATGGCTACACCTTC.